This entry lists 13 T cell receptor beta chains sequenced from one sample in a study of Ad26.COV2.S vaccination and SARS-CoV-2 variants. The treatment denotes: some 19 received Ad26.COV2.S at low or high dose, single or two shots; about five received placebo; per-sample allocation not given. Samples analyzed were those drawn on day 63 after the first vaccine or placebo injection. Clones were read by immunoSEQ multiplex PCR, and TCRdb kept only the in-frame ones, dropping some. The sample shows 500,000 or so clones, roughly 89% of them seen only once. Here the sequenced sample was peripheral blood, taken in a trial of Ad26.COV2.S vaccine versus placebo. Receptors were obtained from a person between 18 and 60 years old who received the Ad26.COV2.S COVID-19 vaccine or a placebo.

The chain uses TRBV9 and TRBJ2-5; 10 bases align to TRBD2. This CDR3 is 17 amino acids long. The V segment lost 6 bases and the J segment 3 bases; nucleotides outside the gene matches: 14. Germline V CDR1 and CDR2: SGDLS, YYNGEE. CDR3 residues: CASIEKDSGRREETQYF. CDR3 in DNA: TGTGCCAGCATCGAAAAGGATAGCGGGAGGAGGGAAGAGACCCAGTACTTC.

Written as DNA, the CDR3 is TGTGCCAGCAGCTTCGGCCCCTACGAGCAGTACGTC. Its translation: CASSFGPYEQYV. The gene calls are TRBV13 and TRBJ2-7; D call uncertain. CDR1 and CDR2 (germline): PRHDT, FYEKMQ (reference sequence). CDR3 length: 12 residues. V gave up 3 bases and J gave up 2 bases, with 5 bases separating them.

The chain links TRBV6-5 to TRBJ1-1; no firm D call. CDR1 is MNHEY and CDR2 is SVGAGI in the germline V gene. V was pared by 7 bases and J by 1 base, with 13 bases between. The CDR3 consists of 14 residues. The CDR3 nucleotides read TGTGCCAGCACCCACCCGACCGCGAACACTGAAGCTTTCTTT. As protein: CASTHPTANTEAFF.

The CDR3 protein is CATSDLRSGTRASYNEQFF. The CDR3 DNA reads as TGTGCCACCAGTGATTTGCGATCCGGGACTAGGGCCTCCTACAATGAGCAGTTCTTC. The chain uses TRBV24-1 and TRBJ2-1, with 8 bases identical to TRBD2. CDR1 and CDR2 (germline): KGHDR, SFDVKD. The CDR3 extends over 19 amino acids. The J segment lost 0 bases and the V segment lost 0 bases, leaving 9 bases of the junction unmatched.

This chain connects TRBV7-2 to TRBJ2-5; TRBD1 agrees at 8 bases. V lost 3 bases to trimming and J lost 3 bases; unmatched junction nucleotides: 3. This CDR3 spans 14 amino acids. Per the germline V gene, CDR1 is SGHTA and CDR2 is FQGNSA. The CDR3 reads CASSFAGQEETQYF. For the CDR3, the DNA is TGTGCCAGCAGCTTTGCGGGACAGGAAGAGACCCAGTACTTC.

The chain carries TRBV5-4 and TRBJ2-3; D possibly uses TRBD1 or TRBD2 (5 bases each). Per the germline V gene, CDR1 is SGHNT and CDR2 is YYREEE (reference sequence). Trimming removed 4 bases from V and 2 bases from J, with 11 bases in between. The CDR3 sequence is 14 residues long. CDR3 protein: CASSPGTTTDTQYF. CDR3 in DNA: TGTGCCAGCAGCCCCGGGACGACCACAGATACGCAGTATTTT.

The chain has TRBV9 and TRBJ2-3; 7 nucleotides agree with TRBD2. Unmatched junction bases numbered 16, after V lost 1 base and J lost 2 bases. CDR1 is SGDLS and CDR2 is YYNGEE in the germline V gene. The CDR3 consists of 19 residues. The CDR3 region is CASSVRDPGGMVHTDTQYF. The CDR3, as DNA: TGTGCCAGCAGCGTAAGAGACCCGGGGGGAATGGTACACACAGATACGCAGTATTTT.

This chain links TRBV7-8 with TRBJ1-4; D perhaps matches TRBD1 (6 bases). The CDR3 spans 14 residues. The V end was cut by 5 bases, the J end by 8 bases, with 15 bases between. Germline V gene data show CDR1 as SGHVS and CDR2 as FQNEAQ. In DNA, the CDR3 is TGTGCCAGCAGCGCCAAGGGGGAGGACGAAAAACTGTTTTTT. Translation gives CASSAKGEDEKLFF.

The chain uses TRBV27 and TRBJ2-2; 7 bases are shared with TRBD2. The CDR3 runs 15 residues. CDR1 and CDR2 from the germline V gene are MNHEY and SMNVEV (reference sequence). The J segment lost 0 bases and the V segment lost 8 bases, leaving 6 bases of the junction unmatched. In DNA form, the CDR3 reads TGTGCCAGCCGGGCAGGGACTACGAACACCGGGGAGCTGTTTTTT. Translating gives CASRAGTTNTGELFF.

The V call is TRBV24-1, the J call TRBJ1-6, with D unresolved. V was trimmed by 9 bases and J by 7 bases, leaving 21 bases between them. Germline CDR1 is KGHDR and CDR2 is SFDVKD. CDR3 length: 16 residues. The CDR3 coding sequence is TGTGCCACCGAGGTCGGTGTAGAACACCCGAATTCACCCCTCCACTTT. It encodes CATEVGVEHPNSPLHF.

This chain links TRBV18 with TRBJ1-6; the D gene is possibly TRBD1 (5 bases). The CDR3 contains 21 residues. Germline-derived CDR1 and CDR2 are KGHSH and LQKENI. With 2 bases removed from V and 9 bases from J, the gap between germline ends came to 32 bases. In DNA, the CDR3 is TGTGCCAGCTCACCAATCTTATCCGGGACTGTAAGGGAAGGCCGTCGTTCACCCCTCCACTTT. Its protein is CASSPILSGTVREGRRSPLHF. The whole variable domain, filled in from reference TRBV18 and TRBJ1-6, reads NAGVMQNPRHLVRRRGQEARLRCSPMKGHSHVYWYRQLPEEGLKFMVYLQKENIIDESGMPKERFSAEFPKEGPSILRIQQVVRGDSAAYFCASSPILSGTVREGRRSPLHFGNGTRLTVT.

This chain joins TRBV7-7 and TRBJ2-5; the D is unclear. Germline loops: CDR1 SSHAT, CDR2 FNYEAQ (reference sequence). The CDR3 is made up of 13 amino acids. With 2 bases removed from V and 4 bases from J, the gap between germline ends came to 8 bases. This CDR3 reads CASSLRLGETQYF. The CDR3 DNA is TGTGCCAGCAGCTTAAGGTTGGGAGAGACCCAGTACTTC.

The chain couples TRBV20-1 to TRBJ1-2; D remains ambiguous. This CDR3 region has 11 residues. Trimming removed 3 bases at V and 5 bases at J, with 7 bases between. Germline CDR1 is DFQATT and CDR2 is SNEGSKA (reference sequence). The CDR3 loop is CSASVGYGYTF. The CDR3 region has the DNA TGCAGTGCTAGTGTGGGATATGGCTACACCTTC.